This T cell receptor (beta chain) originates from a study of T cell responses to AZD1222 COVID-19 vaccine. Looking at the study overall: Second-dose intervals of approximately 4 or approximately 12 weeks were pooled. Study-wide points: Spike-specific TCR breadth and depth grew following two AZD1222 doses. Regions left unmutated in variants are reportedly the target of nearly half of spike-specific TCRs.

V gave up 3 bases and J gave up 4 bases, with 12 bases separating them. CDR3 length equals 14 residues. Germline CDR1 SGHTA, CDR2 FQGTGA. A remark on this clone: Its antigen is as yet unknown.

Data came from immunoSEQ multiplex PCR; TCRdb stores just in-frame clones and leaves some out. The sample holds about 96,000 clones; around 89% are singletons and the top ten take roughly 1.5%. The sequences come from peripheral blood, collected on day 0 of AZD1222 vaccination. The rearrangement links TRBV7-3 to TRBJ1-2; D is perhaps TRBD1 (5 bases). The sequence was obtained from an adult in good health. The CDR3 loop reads CASSFGGQGYGYTF. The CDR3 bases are TGTGCCAGCAGCTTCGGGGGTCAGGGCTATGGCTACACCTTC.